Each of the 25 T cell receptor beta chains below was sequenced from the same sample in a study of blood T cell repertoires in COVID-19. Measured with immunoSEQ multiplex PCR; TCRdb has only the in-frame clones, and not every one. This table has approximately 390,000 clones, nearly 90% appearing once. The sequenced sample was PBMCs or T cells enriched from blood (not recorded which). Source of these receptors: a woman in her thirties or forties with acute COVID-19.

The genes are TRBV24-1 and TRBJ1-5; 7 bases are a match to TRBD1. Looked up from germline, CDR1 is KGHDR and CDR2 is SFDVKD. The V and J ends lost 4 bases and 1 base, in that order; junction bases with no gene match: 6. The CDR3 length is 16 residues. CDR3 in DNA: TGTGCCACCAGTGAACGGACAGGTTCAAGCAATCAGCCCCAGCATTTT. It yields the protein CATSERTGSSNQPQHF.

The chain carries TRBV6-5 and TRBJ2-3; D call uncertain. Trimming took off 4 bases at V and 1 base at J, with 6 bases between the two ends. The CDR3 is 13 residues long. The germline gives CDR1 MNHEY, CDR2 SVGAGI. The CDR3: CASSFPGTDTQYF. CDR3 DNA sequence: TGTGCCAGCAGTTTCCCGGGCACAGATACGCAGTATTTT.

The rearrangement joins TRBV19 to TRBJ1-1; D is uncertain. Germline V gene sequence: CDR1 LNHDA, CDR2 SQIVND (reference sequence). The CDR3 has 12 amino acids. V was trimmed by 10 bases and J by 3 bases, leaving 12 bases between them. The CDR3 DNA is TGTGCCACCGGAGGGAGGGACACTGAAGCTTTCTTT. Translation gives CATGGRDTEAFF.

This clone was seen a single time. The chain joins TRBV21-1 to TRBJ2-7; the table's D call TRBD2 went unverified against the DNA. TRBV21-1 represents a pseudogene. The CDR3 loop spans 16 amino acids. The CDR3: CASSSLRLRDPYEQYF. CDR3 coding DNA: TGTGCCAGCAGCAGCCTGCGGCTACGAGATCCCTACGAGCAGTACTTC.

The chain couples TRBV2 to TRBJ2-5; 9 bases are shared with TRBD2. The CDR3 length is 14 residues. V dropped 2 bases and J dropped 6; count of bases not matched to a gene: 4. CDR1 SNHLY and CDR2 FYNNEI come from the germline V gene. CDR3 protein: CASSEPAGGQTQYF. CDR3 coding DNA: TGTGCCAGCAGTGAACCAGCGGGGGGTCAGACCCAGTACTTC.

The chain joins TRBV5-6 to TRBJ2-3, with TRBD1 matching 7 bases. The CDR3 runs 17 residues. CDR1 and CDR2 from the germline V gene are SGHDT and YYEEEE. The trim removed 4 bases at V and 3 bases at J, leaving 14 bases unmatched. The CDR3 region has the DNA TGTGCCAGCAGCAGCTTGGGTAGGACAGGCAAAACAGATACGCAGTATTTT. Its protein is CASSSLGRTGKTDTQYF.

The rearrangement uses TRBV11-2 and TRBJ1-6; no reliable D call. The CDR3 runs 15 residues. Trimming shortened V by 1 base and J by 2 bases, and 6 bases separated the two germline ends. From germline, CDR1 is SGHAT and CDR2 FQNNGV. The chain's CDR3 is CASSLAGTYNSPLHF. CDR3 coding DNA: TGTGCCAGCAGCTTAGCTGGCACCTATAATTCACCCCTCCACTTT. The full variable domain, rest sourced from reference TRBV11-2 and TRBJ1-6, is EAGVAQSPRYKIIEKRQSVAFWCNPISGHATLYWYQQILGQGPKLLIQFQNNGVVDDSQLPKDRFSAERLKGVDSTLKIQPAKLEDSAVYLCASSLAGTYNSPLHFGNGTRLTVT.

This sequence joins TRBV19 and TRBJ2-3, with TRBD1 identical over 8 bases. V lost 7 bases to trimming and J lost 1 base; unmatched junction nucleotides: 7. The germline V gene has CDR1 LNHDA and CDR2 SQIVND (reference sequence). The CDR3 runs to 15 residues. The CDR3 loop reads CASTPTGDGTDTQYF. CDR3 bases: TGTGCCAGTACCCCGACAGGGGATGGCACAGATACGCAGTATTTT.

The chain uses TRBV10-2 and TRBJ1-5; tentative D call: TRBD1 (6 bases). Trimming cost V 8 bases and J 7 bases, with 15 bases left between them. The CDR3 spans 13 residues. Germline lookup yields CDR1 WSHSY and CDR2 SAAADI. CDR3 nucleotides: TGCGCCAGCGGAACCACAGGGAACCAGCCCCAGCATTTT. Protein product: CASGTTGNQPQHF.

The rearrangement uses TRBV5-1 and TRBJ1-2; a possible D gene is TRBD1 (5 bases). The germline V gene encodes CDR1 SGHRS and CDR2 YFSETQ. CDR3 length: 14 residues. Trimming left V 4 bases short and J 6 bases short, with 16 bases between. This CDR3 reads CASSSWEGRNGYTF. The CDR3 bases are TGCGCCAGCAGCAGCTGGGAGGGGCGAAATGGCTACACCTTC. Full variable domain (missing parts from reference TRBV5-1 and TRBJ1-2): KAGVTQTPRYLIKTRGQQVTLSCSPISGHRSVSWYQQTPGQGLQFLFEYFSETQRNKGNFPGRFSGRQFSNSRSEMNVSTLELGDSALYLCASSSWEGRNGYTFGSGTRLTVV.

This sequence joins TRBV9 and TRBJ2-1, with D perhaps TRBD1 (6 bases). The V end was cut by 6 bases, the J end by 9 bases, with 22 bases between. The CDR3 sequence is 15 residues long. The germline V gene has CDR1 SGDLS and CDR2 YYNGEE. For the CDR3, the DNA is TGTGCCAGCACCCGGACAGCCCATGACTTGGGTGAGCAGTTCTTC. It yields the protein CASTRTAHDLGEQFF.

The chain is built from TRBV6-5 and TRBJ2-1; 9 bases line up with TRBD1. V shed 4 bases, J shed 6 bases, and the junction held 4 bases outside the gene matches. Germline V gene data show CDR1 as MNHEY and CDR2 as SVGAGI. The CDR3 sequence is 14 residues long. This CDR3 is CASSSDRGPNEQFF. The DNA for the CDR3 is TGTGCCAGCAGTTCGGACAGGGGACCCAATGAGCAGTTCTTC.

This chain connects TRBV19 to TRBJ1-4, with 9 bases identical to TRBD1. Trimming took 6 bases from V and 5 from J; bases not matched to a gene: 7. Germline assignment: CDR1 LNHDA and CDR2 SQIVND (reference sequence). This CDR3 has 15 residues. The CDR3 protein is CASRPTGTGNEKLFF. The CDR3 bases are TGTGCCAGTAGACCTACCGGGACAGGGAATGAAAAACTGTTTTTT.

CDR3 in amino acids: CASSREVTEAYGYTF. The CDR3 DNA is TGTGCCAGCAGCAGGGAGGTCACAGAGGCCTATGGCTACACCTTC. The J gene is TRBJ1-2, the V gene TRBV5-4, with D hard to call. The V end was cut by 4 bases, the J end by 4 bases, with 17 bases between. Germline CDR1 SGHNT, CDR2 YYREEE (reference sequence). This CDR3 region has 15 residues.

CDR3 DNA: TGTGCCACCAGTGATGGACAGGGAGTATGGTTCTTC. This codes for CATSDGQGVWFF. This chain links TRBV24-1 with TRBJ2-1; 8 positions match TRBD1. With V trimmed by 3 bases and J by 15 bases, 6 bases remained unmatched. The CDR3 consists of 12 residues. In germline, CDR1 is KGHDR, CDR2 SFDVKD.

V usage is TRBV9 and J usage is TRBJ2-2; 8 positions agree with TRBD2. Germline V CDR1 and CDR2: SGDLS, YYNGEE. J gave up 6 bases and V 3 bases, and 13 bases lay outside the gene matches. The CDR3 extends over 17 amino acids. The CDR3 nucleotides are TGTGCCAGCAGCGAGAGGGGGGCTAGCGGGTCAGCCGGGGAGCTGTTTTTT. Translated: CASSERGASGSAGELFF.

V is TRBV19 and J is TRBJ1-5; D gene uncertain. Germline CDR1 is LNHDA and CDR2 is SQIVND (reference sequence). V was trimmed by 0 bases and J by 0 bases, leaving 15 bases between them. The CDR3 sequence is 18 residues long. The CDR3 is CASSIDQQVPYSNQPQHF. The CDR3 DNA reads TGTGCCAGTAGTATAGATCAGCAGGTACCGTATAGCAATCAGCCCCAGCATTTT.

This clone was counted a single time. This chain links TRBV29-1 with TRBJ1-5, with D hard to call. Per germline, CDR1 SQVTM and CDR2 ANQGSEA. CDR3 length: 12 residues. The ends were cut back, 4 bases at V and 4 bases at J, with 8 bases in the middle. The CDR3 region is CSVGFRNQPQHF. The CDR3 bases are TGCAGCGTTGGCTTCAGAAATCAGCCCCAGCATTTT.

A remark on this clone: The same CDR3 is also encoded by other DNA sequences in this sample. V and J are TRBV19 and TRBJ1-6; the D gene is possibly TRBD1 (6 bases). Germline values: CDR1 LNHDA, CDR2 SQIVND (reference sequence). This CDR3 is 15 amino acids long. Trimming removed 3 bases at V and 7 bases at J, with 13 bases between. The CDR3: CASSIRGVGNSPLHF. The CDR3 DNA sequence: TGTGCCAGTAGTATCAGGGGAGTGGGCAATTCACCCCTCCACTTT.

The rearrangement joins TRBV4-2 to TRBJ1-4; D gene ambiguous. V was shortened by 2 bases and J by 10 bases, with 17 bases between the two germline ends. CDR1 and CDR2 (germline): LGHNA, YNFKEQ. The CDR3 runs 15 residues. The CDR3: CASSQSVIDSGKLFF. For the CDR3, the DNA is TGTGCCAGCAGCCAATCGGTTATAGACTCGGGAAAACTGTTTTTT.

This chain connects TRBV25-1 to TRBJ1-2; 11 bases match TRBD1. Germline V gives CDR1 MGHDK, CDR2 SYGVNS. After removal of 5 bases from V and 4 bases from J, the junction contained 9 bases not matched to a gene. This CDR3 comprises 16 residues. CDR3 region: CASSRTGGSAGYGYTF. The CDR3 DNA is TGTGCCAGCAGTAGGACAGGGGGCTCTGCTGGCTATGGCTACACCTTC.

The chain recombines TRBV18 with TRBJ1-1; 9 bases align to TRBD1. This CDR3 is 18 amino acids long. Germline values: CDR1 KGHSH, CDR2 LQKENI. V lost 3 bases, J lost 4 bases, and 15 bases stayed unmatched. In nucleotides, the CDR3 is TGTGCCAGCTCACCCCTCATACCGGGACAGGGACGAGGCACTGAAGCTTTCTTT. As protein: CASSPLIPGQGRGTEAFF.

This clone turned up a few times. V and J are TRBV5-1 and TRBJ2-4, with D possibly TRBD2 on 5 matching bases. Germline V lookup: CDR1 SGHRS, CDR2 YFSETQ. Trimming cost V 3 bases and J 6 bases, with 10 bases left between them. CDR3 length equals 13 residues. The CDR3 loop is CASSSDRGNIQYF. The CDR3 nucleotides are TGCGCCAGCAGCTCCGACCGGGGAAACATTCAGTACTTC.

The chain has TRBV19 and TRBJ2-2; 8 nucleotides match TRBD2. V lost 3 bases to trimming and J lost 6 bases; unmatched junction nucleotides: 9. The V gene's germline CDR1 is LNHDA and CDR2 SQIVND (reference sequence). The CDR3 has 16 amino acids. DNA of the CDR3: TGTGCCAGTAGTATTTATCCGGGGGGGGCCCCCGGGGAGCTGTTTTTT. This translates into CASSIYPGGAPGELFF.

The rearrangement links TRBV3-1 (or the pseudogene TRBV3-2) to TRBJ1-2; D call uncertain. Germline V CDR1 and CDR2: LGHDT, YNNKEL (reference sequence). The CDR3 is 13 amino acids. Trimming removed 0 bases from V and 6 bases from J, with 8 bases in between. Here the CDR3 reads CASSQDLGDGYTF. For the CDR3, the DNA is TGTGCCAGCAGCCAAGATCTCGGGGATGGCTACACCTTC.